The 7 T cell receptor beta chains below were found in one sample sequenced in a study of T cells after somatic rescue of genetic block. Here immunoSEQ multiplex PCR was the method, and the copy in TCRdb shows in-frame clones only, minus some. The sample contains tens of thousands of clones, just over 90% of which appear only once. Input material: peripheral blood mononuclear cells (PBMCs). Receptors were obtained from a man between 40 and 49 years old.

Written as DNA, the CDR3 is TGTGCCTGGAGACCCCGGGACAGGGCCCTCTCCGAGCAGTACTTC. Encoded protein: CAWRPRDRALSEQYF. The genes are TRBV30 and TRBJ2-7; TRBD1 agrees at 9 bases. The CDR3 runs to 15 residues. The junction had 12 bases not matched to a gene; V was cut back by 3 bases and J by 6 bases. Germline V gene sequence: CDR1 GTSNPN, CDR2 SVGIG (reference sequence).

This sequence joins TRBV5-6 and TRBJ1-4; D unclear. The V gene's germline CDR1 is SGHDT and CDR2 YYEEEE. This CDR3 comprises 15 residues. With 1 base removed from V and 1 base from J, the gap between germline ends came to 8 bases. The CDR3 nucleotides are TGTGCCAGCAGCTTGTTGGGCAGAACTAATGAAAAACTGTTTTTT. The encoded protein is CASSLLGRTNEKLFF.

The DNA of the CDR3 is TGCGCCAGCAGCAGGATGTCAGGGGGTCTTACTGAAGCTTTCTTT. Translation: CASSRMSGGLTEAFF. This sequence joins TRBV5-1 and TRBJ1-1; 7 positions agree with TRBD1. This CDR3 has 15 residues. Germline CDR1 SGHRS, CDR2 YFSETQ. J gave up 5 bases and V 4 bases, and 11 bases lay outside the gene matches. Filled out from reference TRBV5-1 and TRBJ1-1, the complete variable domain reads KAGVTQTPRYLIKTRGQQVTLSCSPISGHRSVSWYQQTPGQGLQFLFEYFSETQRNKGNFPGRFSGRQFSNSRSEMNVSTLELGDSALYLCASSRMSGGLTEAFFGQGTRLTVV.

The V call is TRBV6-5, the J call TRBJ2-3, with a possible D match to TRBD1 (5 bases). Germline V gene sequence: CDR1 MNHEY, CDR2 SVGAGI. Trimming pared 0 bases from V and 5 bases from J, leaving 15 bases between. The CDR3 covers 16 residues. This chain's CDR3 is CASSYSTYPTVDTQYF. Written as DNA, the CDR3 is TGTGCCAGCAGTTACTCGACCTATCCGACAGTAGATACGCAGTATTTT.

The chain has TRBV15 and TRBJ2-1, with D unclear. The CDR3 consists of 13 residues. CDR1 LNHNV and CDR2 YYDKDF come from the germline V gene (reference sequence). V lost 0 bases and J 9 bases, leaving 9 bases between the germline ends. The CDR3 bases are TGTGCCACCAGCAGAGATGTTCAATTTGAGCAGTTCTTC. Its protein product is CATSRDVQFEQFF.

This clone was picked up one time. The genes are TRBV23-1 and TRBJ1-4; 9 nucleotides match TRBD1. TRBV23-1 is known as an ORF, though its function is uncertain. Trimming cost V 0 bases and J 10 bases; bases outside gene matches: 3. This CDR3 has 14 residues. Here the CDR3 reads CASSQSGTGRKLFF. The CDR3 DNA is TGCGCCAGCAGTCAATCCGGGACAGGGAGAAAACTGTTTTTT.

This clone was observed once. The chain combines TRBV6-5 with TRBJ2-7; 8 bases agree with TRBD2. CDR3 length: 15 residues. J gave up 1 base and V 2 bases, and 4 bases lay outside the gene matches. Germline V gives CDR1 MNHEY, CDR2 SVGAGI. CDR3 DNA sequence: TGTGCCAGCAGTTACAGCGGGAGCGATTCCTACGAGCAGTACTTC. Its protein product is CASSYSGSDSYEQYF.